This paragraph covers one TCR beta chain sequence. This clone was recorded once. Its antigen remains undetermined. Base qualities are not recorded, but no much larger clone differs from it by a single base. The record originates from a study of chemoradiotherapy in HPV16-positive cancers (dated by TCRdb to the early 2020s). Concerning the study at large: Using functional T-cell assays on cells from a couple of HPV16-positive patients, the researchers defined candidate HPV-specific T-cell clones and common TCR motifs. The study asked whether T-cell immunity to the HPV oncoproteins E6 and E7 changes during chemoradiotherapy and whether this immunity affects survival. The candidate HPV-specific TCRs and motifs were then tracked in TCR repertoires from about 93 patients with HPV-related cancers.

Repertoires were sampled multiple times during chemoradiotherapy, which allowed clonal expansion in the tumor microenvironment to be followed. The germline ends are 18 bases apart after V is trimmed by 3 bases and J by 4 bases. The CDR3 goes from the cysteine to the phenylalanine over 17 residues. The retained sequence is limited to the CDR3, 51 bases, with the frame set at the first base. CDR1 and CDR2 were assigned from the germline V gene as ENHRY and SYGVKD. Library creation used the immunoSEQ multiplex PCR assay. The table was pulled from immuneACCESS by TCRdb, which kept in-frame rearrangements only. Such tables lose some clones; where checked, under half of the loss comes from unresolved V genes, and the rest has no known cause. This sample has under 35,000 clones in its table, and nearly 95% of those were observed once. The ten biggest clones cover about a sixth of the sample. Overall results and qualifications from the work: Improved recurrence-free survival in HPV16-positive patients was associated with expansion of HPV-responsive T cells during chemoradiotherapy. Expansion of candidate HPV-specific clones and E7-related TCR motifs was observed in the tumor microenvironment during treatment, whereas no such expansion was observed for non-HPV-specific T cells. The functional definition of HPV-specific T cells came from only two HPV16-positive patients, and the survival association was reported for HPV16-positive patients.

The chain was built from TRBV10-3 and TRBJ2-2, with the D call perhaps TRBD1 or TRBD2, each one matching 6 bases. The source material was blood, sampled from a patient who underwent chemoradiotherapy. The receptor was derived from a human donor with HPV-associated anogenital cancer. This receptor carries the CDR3 CAISEAEGEVFTGELFF. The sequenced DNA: TGTGCCATCAGTGAAGCTGAGGGGGAGGTTTTCACCGGGGAGCTGTTTTTT.